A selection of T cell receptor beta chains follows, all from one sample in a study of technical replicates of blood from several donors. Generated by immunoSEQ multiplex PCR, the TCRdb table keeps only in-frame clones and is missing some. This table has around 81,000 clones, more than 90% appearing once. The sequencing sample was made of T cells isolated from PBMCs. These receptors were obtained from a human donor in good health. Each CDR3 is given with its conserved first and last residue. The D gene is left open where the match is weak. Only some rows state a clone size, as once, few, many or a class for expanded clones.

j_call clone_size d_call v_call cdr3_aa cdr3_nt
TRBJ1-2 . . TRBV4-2 CASSQDSWDHRATYGYTF TGTGCCAGCAGCCAAGATAGTTGGGACCACAGGGCTACCTATGGCTACACCTTC
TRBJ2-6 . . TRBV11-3 CASSYTISGANVLTF TGTGCCAGCAGTTACACGATCTCTGGGGCCAACGTCCTGACTTTC
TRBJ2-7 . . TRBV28 CASSGTYEQYF TGTGCCTCCTCAGGGACTTACGAGCAGTACTTC
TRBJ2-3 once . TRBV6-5 CASSYVNTQYF TGTGCCAGCAGTTACGTAAATACGCAGTATTTT
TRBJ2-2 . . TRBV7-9 CASSITGGNTGELFF TGTGCCAGCAGCATAACAGGTGGCAACACCGGGGAGCTGTTTTTT
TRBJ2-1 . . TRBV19 CASSRRLELLNEQFF TGTGCCAGTAGTCGGCGACTAGAACTTTTAAATGAGCAGTTCTTC
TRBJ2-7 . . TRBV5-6 CASSLAPGPTKTYEQYF TGTGCCAGCAGCTTGGCCCCAGGGCCTACGAAGACCTACGAGCAGTACTTC
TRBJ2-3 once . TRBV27 CASSSIWAGLVTDTQYF TGTGCCAGCAGCTCAATTTGGGCAGGGTTGGTCACAGATACGCAGTATTTT
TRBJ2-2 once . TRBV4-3 CASSLHRTSAAGELFF TGCGCCAGCAGCCTTCATAGAACCTCGGCGGCCGGGGAGCTGTTTTTT
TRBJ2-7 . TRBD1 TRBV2 CASSVTGTGRYEQYF TGTGCCAGCAGTGTAACCGGGACAGGGCGTTACGAGCAGTACTTC
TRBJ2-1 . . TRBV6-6 CASTRNNEQFF TGTGCCAGCACCAGAAACAATGAGCAGTTCTTC
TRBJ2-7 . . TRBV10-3 CAISVGDPYEQYF TGTGCCATCAGTGTGGGCGACCCCTACGAGCAGTACTTC
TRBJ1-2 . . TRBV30 CACIAGFLNYGYTF TGTGCCTGCATTGCAGGGTTCTTAAACTATGGCTACACCTTC
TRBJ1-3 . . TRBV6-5 CASSYSTVGYTIYF TGTGCCAGCAGTTACTCGACAGTGGGTTACACCATATATTTT
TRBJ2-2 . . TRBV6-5 CASSFGTNTGELFF TGTGCCAGCAGTTTTGGGACTAACACCGGGGAGCTGTTTTTT
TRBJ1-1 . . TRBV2 CASSDDRRTFF TGTGCCAGCAGTGATGACCGGAGAACTTTCTTT
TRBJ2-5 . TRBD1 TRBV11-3 CASSPRTGVWETQYF TGTGCCAGCAGCCCACGGACAGGGGTTTGGGAGACCCAGTACTTC
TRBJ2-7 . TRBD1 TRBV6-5 CASSKKGQATYEQYF TGTGCCAGCAGTAAGAAAGGACAGGCAACTTACGAGCAGTACTTC